Following are 5 T cell receptor beta chains from one sample sequenced in a study of post-analysis software for immune sequencing data. Tagging with unique molecular identifiers was a feature of the TCR beta cDNA libraries. From the PCR reads, TCRdb called clonotypes with MiXCR, one entry per CDR3 protein. The sample has about 680,000 distinct CDR3 sequences, roughly three fifths seen once. Their antigen targets remain unknown. General study findings and limits: Five or six TRBV segments, TRBV5-6, TRBV5-1 and TRBV20-1 among them, were found more frequent in patients than controls.

Sequenced sample: blood. The receptors originated from a girl between 2 and 10 years old with multiple sclerosis.

The chain links TRBV7-2 to TRBJ1-2, with D perhaps TRBD1 (5 bases). Germline values: CDR1 SGHTA, CDR2 FQGNSA. Trimming took off 6 bases at V and 4 bases at J, with 15 bases between the two ends. CDR3 length: 14 residues. The CDR3 spells CASSYLTGAYGYTF. CDR3 sequence (DNA): TGTGCCAGCAGTTATCTTACAGGCGCCTATGGCTACACCTTC.

This clonotype was picked up a small number of times. The chain recombines TRBV6-5 with TRBJ2-5; TRBD1 might be the D (6 bases). Deletions cut 10 bases from V and 2 bases from J, with 14 bases between. The CDR3 spans 13 residues. Germline assignment: CDR1 MNHEY and CDR2 SVGAGI. DNA for the CDR3: TGTGCCACTCAAAGAGGACAGCAAGAGACCCAGTACTTC. This gives the protein CATQRGQQETQYF.

In its sample, this clonotype was seen once. The rearrangement links TRBV7-2 to TRBJ2-1, with 8 bases matching TRBD1. Germline assignment: CDR1 SGHTA and CDR2 FQGNSA. The CDR3 totals 15 residues. V dropped 5 bases and J dropped 0; count of bases not matched to a gene: 3. CDR3 sequence (DNA): TGTGCCAGCAGCCTACAGGGGGACTCCTACAATGAGCAGTTCTTC. Translation: CASSLQGDSYNEQFF.

This clonotype was observed a few times. The V call is TRBV7-9, the J call TRBJ1-6; no clear D. Germline values: CDR1 SEHNR, CDR2 FQNEAQ (reference sequence). The CDR3 has 12 amino acids. The germline V and J ends were trimmed by 4 bases and 5 bases, with 3 bases remaining between them. The chain's CDR3 is CASSWDNSPLHF. The DNA for the CDR3 is TGTGCCAGCAGCTGGGATAATTCACCCCTCCACTTT.

The chain joins TRBV10-1 to TRBJ2-3, with 8 bases fitting TRBD2. CDR1 is WNHNN and CDR2 is SYGVQD in the germline V gene (reference sequence). The CDR3 has 16 amino acids. V shed 2 bases, J shed 4 bases, and the junction held 8 bases outside the gene matches. CDR3 amino acids: CASSETAGGMPDTQYF. The CDR3, as DNA: TGCGCCAGCAGTGAGACGGCGGGGGGAATGCCAGATACGCAGTATTTT.